This T cell receptor (beta chain) came from a study of blood T cell repertoires in COVID-19. On the study more broadly: Acute and convalescent COVID-19 specimens originated in the United States, Italy and Spain. The cDNA or gDNA used as material had been derived from T cells, B-cell-depleted T cells, or PBMCs.

Repertoires were generated with immunoSEQ multiplex PCR, while TCRdb's copy carries only in-frame clones and drops some. The table records a few hundred thousand clones, more than 75% of them present only once. CDR3 length equals 14 residues. Looked up from germline, CDR1 is ENHRY and CDR2 is SYGVKD. Trimming shortened V by 8 bases and J by 1 base, and 13 bases separated the two germline ends. The sequenced sample was PBMCs or T cells enriched from blood (not recorded which). This clonotype was sampled from a middle-aged man who had recovered from COVID-19. The rearrangement links TRBV10-3 to TRBJ2-3; D possibly corresponds to TRBD1 (5 bases). Here the CDR3 reads CAIQGRVGTDTQYF. CDR3 in DNA: TGTGCCATCCAGGGTAGGGTCGGCACAGATACGCAGTATTTT.